Sequencing of this TCR beta chain was carried out in a study of blood T cell repertoires in COVID-19 (TCRdb year 2020). Regarding the research as a whole: Samples covering the acute and convalescent phases of COVID-19 were provided by collaborators in the United States, Italy and Spain. Where HLA class I and class II types were available, the types were taken from metadata supplied by the sample provider, not from assay-based typing. Deeply sampled blood TCRbeta repertoires from subjects exposed to, actively infected with, or recovered from COVID-19 were included in the dataset. The sample metadata nearly always contained a de-identified subject ID, COVID-19 status, age in years and sex. Samples were obtained from the ongoing ImmuneRACE study (first 160 participants) and from 1,254 subjects provided by 6 global collaborators. A freely available public database, intended as a resource for researchers studying the immune response to SARS-CoV-2, is where the repertoires were released. The material from the prospective study consisted of cDNA or gDNA derived from T cells, B-cell-depleted T cells, or PBMCs. Results and caveats for the whole study, not just this receptor: The quantity of clinical and demographic metadata differed by source and by participant and was supplied without curation.

One collaborating source in Seattle enrolled patients while the patients were actively infected and followed the patients over time throughout the course of disease. Collaborating institutions collected whole blood in K2EDTA tubes following their own protocols. For TCRbeta analysis, collaborators shipped samples in one of three forms: frozen whole blood, isolated PBMCs, or DNA extracted from either of those sample types. The immunoSEQ Assay, a bias-controlled multiplex PCR, was used to amplify TCRbeta CDR3 regions from genomic DNA. In the source study's methods: Nucleated cell counts per sample were estimated from amplification of reference gene primers within the assay. To quantify the absolute abundance of each unique TCRbeta CDR3 rearrangement, sequence reads were collapsed and filtered. Productive Simpson clonality was computed per sample as the square root of Simpson's diversity index over productive rearrangements. Not all clones reach the TCRdb copy of this immuneACCESS table, which keeps in-frame sequences only. Checked studies attribute under half of the gap to unresolved V genes and leave the rest unexplained. The V and J calls and clone size were taken over from that table, and D and trimming were inferred from the DNA. This sample lists under 200,000 clones; about 81% were detected once. The ten largest clones take up approximately 8% of the sample.

In regard to this clone: This clone's antigen is unknown. No per-base quality is available; no much larger clone lies one base away.

The clonotype originates from an older woman with COVID-19, enrolled during active disease. Sequencing was carried out using peripheral blood.

The bases read TGTGCCAGCAGCGTAGGGCAGGGAGGCTACACCTTC. This sequence encodes CASSVGQGGYTF. The chain is assembled from TRBV9 and TRBJ1-2, with a weak D call of TRBD1 (5 bases match). The germline V gene encodes CDR1 SGDLS and CDR2 YYNGEE. Inclusive of the bounding cysteine and phenylalanine, the CDR3 is 12 residues long. The CDR3 DNA has 36 bases and is translated from base 1. V lost 0 bases and J lost 8 bases; the stretch between them is 8 bases long.